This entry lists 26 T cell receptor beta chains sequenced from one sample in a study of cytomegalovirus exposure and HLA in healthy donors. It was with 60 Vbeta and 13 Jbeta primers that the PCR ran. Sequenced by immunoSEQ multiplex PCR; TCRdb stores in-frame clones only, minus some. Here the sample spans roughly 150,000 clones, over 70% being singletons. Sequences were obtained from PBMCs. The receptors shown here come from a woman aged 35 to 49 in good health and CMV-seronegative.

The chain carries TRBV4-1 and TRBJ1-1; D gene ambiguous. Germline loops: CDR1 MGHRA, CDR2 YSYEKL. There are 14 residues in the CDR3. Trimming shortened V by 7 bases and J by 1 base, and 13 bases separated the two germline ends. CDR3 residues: CASTPWTENTEAFF. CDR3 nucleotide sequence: TGCGCCAGCACCCCGTGGACTGAGAACACTGAAGCTTTCTTT.

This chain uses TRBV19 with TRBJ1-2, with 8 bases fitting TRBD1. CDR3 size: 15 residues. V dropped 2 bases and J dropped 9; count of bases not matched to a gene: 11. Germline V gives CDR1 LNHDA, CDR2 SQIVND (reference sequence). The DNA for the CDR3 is TGTGCCAGTAGTATATCTCAGGGGGCGAATGTACGCTACACCTTC. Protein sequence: CASSISQGANVRYTF.

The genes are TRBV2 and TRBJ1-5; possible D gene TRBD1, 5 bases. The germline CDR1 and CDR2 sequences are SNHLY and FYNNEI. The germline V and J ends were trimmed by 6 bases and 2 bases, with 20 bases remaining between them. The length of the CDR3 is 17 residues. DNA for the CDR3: TGTGCCAGCAGGGGGACTAGGATCATAGGGGGCAATCAGCCCCAGCATTTT. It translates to CASRGTRIIGGNQPQHF.

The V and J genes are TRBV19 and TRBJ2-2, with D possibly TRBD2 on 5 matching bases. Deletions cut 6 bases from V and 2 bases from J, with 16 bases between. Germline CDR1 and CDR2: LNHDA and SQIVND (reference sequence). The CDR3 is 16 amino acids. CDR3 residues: CASRDLTGINTGELFF. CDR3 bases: TGTGCCAGTAGGGACCTCACCGGGATTAACACCGGGGAGCTGTTTTTT.

Here the CDR3 reads CASSGLKFGNSPLHF. The CDR3 DNA reads as TGTGCCAGCAGTGGACTTAAGTTCGGTAATTCACCCCTCCACTTT. V and J are TRBV5-6 and TRBJ1-6; D is unresolved. The CDR3 has 15 amino acids. The germline V gene encodes CDR1 SGHDT and CDR2 YYEEEE. V was pared by 5 bases and J by 6 bases, with 15 bases between.

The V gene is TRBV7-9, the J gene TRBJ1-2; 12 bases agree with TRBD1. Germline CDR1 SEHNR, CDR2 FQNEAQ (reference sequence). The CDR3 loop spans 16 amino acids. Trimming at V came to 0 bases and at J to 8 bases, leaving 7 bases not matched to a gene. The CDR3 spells CASSLARGQGAAGYTF. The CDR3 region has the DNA TGTGCCAGCAGCTTAGCTCGGGGACAGGGGGCGGCCGGCTACACCTTC.

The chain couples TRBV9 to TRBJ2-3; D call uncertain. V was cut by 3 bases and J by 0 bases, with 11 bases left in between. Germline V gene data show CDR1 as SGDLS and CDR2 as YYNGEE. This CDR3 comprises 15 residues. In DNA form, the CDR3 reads TGTGCCAGCAGCGGGCCAGCGAAGAGCACAGATACGCAGTATTTT. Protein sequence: CASSGPAKSTDTQYF.

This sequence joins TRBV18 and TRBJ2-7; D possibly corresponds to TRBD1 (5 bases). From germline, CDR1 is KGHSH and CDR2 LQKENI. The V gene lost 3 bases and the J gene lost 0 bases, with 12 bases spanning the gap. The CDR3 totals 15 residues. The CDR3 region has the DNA TGTGCCAGCTCACCCCCAACGACAGCCTCCTACGAGCAGTACTTC. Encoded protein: CASSPPTTASYEQYF. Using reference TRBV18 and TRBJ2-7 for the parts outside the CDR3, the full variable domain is NAGVMQNPRHLVRRRGQEARLRCSPMKGHSHVYWYRQLPEEGLKFMVYLQKENIIDESGMPKERFSAEFPKEGPSILRIQQVVRGDSAAYFCASSPPTTASYEQYFGPGTRLTVT.

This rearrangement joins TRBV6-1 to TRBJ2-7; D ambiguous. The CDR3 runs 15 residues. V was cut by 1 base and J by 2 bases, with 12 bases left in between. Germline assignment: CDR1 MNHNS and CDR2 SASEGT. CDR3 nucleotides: TGTGCCAGCAGTGAAGGGAGAGAGGTCCCCTACGAGCAGTACTTC. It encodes CASSEGREVPYEQYF.

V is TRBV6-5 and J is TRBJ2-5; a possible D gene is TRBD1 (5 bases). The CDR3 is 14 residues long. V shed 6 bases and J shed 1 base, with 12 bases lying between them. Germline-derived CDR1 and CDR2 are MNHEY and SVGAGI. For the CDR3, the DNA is TGTGCCAGCAGCCTAGGACATAGCCAAGAGACCCAGTACTTC. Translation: CASSLGHSQETQYF.

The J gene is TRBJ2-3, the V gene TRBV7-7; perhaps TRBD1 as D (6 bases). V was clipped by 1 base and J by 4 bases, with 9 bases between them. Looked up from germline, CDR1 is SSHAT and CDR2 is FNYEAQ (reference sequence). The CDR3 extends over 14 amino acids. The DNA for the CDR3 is TGTGCCAGCAGCTTAGGGGGGCTGGCAGATACGCAGTATTTT. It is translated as CASSLGGLADTQYF. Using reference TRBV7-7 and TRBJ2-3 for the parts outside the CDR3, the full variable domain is GAGVSQSPRYKVTKRGQDVTLRCDPISSHATLYWYQQALGQGPEFLTYFNYEAQPDKSGLPSDRFSAERPEGSISTLTIQRTEQRDSAMYRCASSLGGLADTQYFGPGTRLTVL.

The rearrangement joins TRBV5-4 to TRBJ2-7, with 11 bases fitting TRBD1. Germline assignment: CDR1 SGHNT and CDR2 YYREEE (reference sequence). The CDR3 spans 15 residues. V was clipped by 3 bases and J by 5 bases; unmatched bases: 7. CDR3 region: CASSSRTGGRNEQYF. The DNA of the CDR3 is TGTGCCAGCAGCTCAAGGACAGGGGGCCGGAACGAGCAGTACTTC.

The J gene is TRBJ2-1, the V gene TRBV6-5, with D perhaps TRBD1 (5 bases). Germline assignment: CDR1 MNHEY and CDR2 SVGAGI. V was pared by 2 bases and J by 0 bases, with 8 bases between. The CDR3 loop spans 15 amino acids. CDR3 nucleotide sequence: TGTGCCAGCAGTTACAGGACACTCTCCTACAATGAGCAGTTCTTC. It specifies CASSYRTLSYNEQFF.

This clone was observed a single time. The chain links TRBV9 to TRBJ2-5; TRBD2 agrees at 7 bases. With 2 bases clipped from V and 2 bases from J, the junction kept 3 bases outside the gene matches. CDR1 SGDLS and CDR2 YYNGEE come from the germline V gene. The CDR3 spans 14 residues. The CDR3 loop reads CASSVTGGQETQYF. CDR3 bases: TGTGCCAGCAGCGTCACCGGGGGGCAAGAGACCCAGTACTTC.

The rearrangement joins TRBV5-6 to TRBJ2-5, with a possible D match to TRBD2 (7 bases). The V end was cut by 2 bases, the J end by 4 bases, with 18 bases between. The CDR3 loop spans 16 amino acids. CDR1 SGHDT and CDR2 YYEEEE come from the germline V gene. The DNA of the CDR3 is TGTGCCAGCAGCTTTGGAGGGGGGGCCCACTTAGAGACCCAGTACTTC. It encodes CASSFGGGAHLETQYF.

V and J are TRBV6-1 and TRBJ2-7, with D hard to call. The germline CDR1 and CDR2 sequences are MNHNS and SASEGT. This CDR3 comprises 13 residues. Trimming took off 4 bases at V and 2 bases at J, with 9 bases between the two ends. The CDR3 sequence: CASSAGSAYEQYF. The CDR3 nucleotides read TGTGCCAGCAGTGCGGGTTCCGCCTACGAGCAGTACTTC.

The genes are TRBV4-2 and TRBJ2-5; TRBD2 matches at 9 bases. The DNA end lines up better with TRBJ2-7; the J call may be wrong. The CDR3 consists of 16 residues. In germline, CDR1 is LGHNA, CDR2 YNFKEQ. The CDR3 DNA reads TGTGCCAGCAGCCAAGCTGGCGCGGGAGGGCCTGCCGAGCAGTACTTC. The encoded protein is CASSQAGAGGPAEQYF.

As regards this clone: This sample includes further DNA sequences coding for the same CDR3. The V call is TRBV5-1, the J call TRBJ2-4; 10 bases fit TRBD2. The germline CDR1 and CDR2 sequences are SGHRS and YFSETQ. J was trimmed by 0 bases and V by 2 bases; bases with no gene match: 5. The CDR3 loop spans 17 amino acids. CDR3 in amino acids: CASSLSSGGLAKNIQYF. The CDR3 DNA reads TGCGCCAGCAGCTTATCTAGCGGGGGACTAGCCAAAAACATTCAGTACTTC.

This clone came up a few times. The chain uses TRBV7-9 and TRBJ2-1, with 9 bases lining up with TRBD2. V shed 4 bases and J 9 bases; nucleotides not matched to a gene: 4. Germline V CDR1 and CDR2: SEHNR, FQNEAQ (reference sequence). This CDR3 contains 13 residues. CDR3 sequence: CASSSGGGGEQFF. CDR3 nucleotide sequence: TGTGCCAGCAGCTCCGGCGGGGGGGGTGAGCAGTTCTTC.

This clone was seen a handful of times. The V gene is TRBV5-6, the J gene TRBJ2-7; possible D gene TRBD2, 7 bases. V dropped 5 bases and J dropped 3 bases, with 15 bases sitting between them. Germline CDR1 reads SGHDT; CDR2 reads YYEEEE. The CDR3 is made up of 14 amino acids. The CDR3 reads CASSWGASGYEQYF. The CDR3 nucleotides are TGTGCCAGCAGTTGGGGGGCTAGCGGCTACGAGCAGTACTTC.

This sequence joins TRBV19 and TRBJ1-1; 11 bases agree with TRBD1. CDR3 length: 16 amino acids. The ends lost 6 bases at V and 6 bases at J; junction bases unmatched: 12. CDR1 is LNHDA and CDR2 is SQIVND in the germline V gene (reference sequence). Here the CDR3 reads CASRMMRGQGASEAFF. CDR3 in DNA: TGTGCCAGTAGGATGATGAGAGGACAGGGGGCGTCTGAAGCTTTCTTT.

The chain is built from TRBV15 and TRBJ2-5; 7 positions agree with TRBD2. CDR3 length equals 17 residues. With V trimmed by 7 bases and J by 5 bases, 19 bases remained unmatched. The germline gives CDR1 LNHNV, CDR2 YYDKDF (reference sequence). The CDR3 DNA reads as TGTGCCACCACCCATAGGTTCTCGGGAGGACGGACGGAGACCCAGTACTTC. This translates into CATTHRFSGGRTETQYF.

This CDR3 is CASIPQRSNEQFF. CDR3 in DNA: TGTGCCAGCATACCGCAGCGGTCCAATGAGCAGTTCTTC. The chain joins TRBV11-2 to TRBJ2-1; weak D call: TRBD2 (5 bases). This CDR3 contains 13 residues. V was shortened by 7 bases and J by 6 bases, with 13 bases between the two germline ends. Germline CDR1 and CDR2: SGHAT and FQNNGV.

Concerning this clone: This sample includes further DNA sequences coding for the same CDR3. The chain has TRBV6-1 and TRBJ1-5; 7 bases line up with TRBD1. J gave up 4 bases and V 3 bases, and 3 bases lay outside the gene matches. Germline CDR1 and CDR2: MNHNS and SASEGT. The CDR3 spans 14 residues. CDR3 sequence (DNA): TGTGCCAGCAGTGAGGGGACAGAAAATCAGCCCCAGCATTTT. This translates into CASSEGTENQPQHF.

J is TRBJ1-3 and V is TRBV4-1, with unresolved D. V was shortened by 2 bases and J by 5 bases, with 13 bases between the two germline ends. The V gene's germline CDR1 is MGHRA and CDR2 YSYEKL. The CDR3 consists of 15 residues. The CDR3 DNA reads TGCGCCAGCAGCCAACAGGACCCCGGGAGAAACACCATATATTTT. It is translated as CASSQQDPGRNTIYF.

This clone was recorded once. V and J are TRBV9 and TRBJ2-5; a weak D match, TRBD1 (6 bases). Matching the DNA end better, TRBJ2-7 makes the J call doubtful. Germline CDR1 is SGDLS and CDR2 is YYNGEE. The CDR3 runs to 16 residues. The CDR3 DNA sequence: TGTGCCAGCAGCGTAGAAGCGGCAGGGGCCAGCTACGAGCAGTACTTC. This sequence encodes CASSVEAAGASYEQYF.